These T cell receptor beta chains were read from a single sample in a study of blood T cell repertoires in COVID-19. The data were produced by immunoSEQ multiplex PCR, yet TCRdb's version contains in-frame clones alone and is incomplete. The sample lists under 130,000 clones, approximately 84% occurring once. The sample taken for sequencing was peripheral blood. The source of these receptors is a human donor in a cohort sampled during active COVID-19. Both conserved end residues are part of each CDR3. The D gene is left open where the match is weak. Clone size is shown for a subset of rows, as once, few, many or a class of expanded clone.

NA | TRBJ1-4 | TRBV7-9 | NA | CASSPPGHSATNEKLFF | TGTGCCAGCAGCCCCCCGGGACACAGTGCAACTAATGAAAAACTGTTTTTT
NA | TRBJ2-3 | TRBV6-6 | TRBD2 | CASIATSGGAPDTQYF | TGTGCCAGCATCGCGACTAGCGGGGGGGCCCCAGATACGCAGTATTTT
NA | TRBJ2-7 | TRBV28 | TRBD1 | CASSFRQGLRYEQYF | TGTGCCAGCAGTTTCCGACAGGGGCTACGGTACGAGCAGTACTTC
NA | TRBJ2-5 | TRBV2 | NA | CASAGQRQETQYF | TGTGCCAGCGCGGGACAGCGCCAAGAGACCCAGTACTTC
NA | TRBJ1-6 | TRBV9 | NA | CASSSTGRSYNSPLHF | TGTGCCAGCAGCTCGACAGGCCGGTCCTATAATTCACCCCTCCACTTT
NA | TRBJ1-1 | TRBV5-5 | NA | CASSLGQGWAEAFF | TGTGCCAGCAGCTTGGGGCAGGGGTGGGCTGAAGCTTTCTTT
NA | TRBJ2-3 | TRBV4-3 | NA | CASSQRTSDTQYF | TGCGCCAGCAGCCAGAGGACTTCAGATACGCAGTATTTT
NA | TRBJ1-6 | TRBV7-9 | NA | CASSVTTGNSPLHF | TGTGCCAGCAGCGTCACGACGGGTAATTCACCCCTCCACTTT
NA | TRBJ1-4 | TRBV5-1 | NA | CASSPGVPTNEKLFF | TGCGCCAGCAGCCCAGGGGTTCCGACTAATGAAAAACTGTTTTTT
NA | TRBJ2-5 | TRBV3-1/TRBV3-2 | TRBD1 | CASSQKQGMETQYF | TGTGCCAGCAGCCAAAAACAGGGGATGGAGACCCAGTACTTC
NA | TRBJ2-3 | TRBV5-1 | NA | CASSLDGRIGTDTQYF | TGCGCCAGCAGCTTGGACGGGAGAATAGGTACAGATACGCAGTATTTT
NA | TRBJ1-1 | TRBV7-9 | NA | CASSFIRDTEAFF | TGTGCCAGCAGCTTCATCCGGGACACTGAAGCTTTCTTT
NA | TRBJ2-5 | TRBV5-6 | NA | CASSLNGAGQGNGETQYF | TGTGCCAGCAGCTTGAACGGGGCGGGGCAGGGCAACGGAGAGACCCAGTACTTC
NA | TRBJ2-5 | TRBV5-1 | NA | CASSLAVLETQYF | TGCGCCAGCAGCTTGGCCGTACTGGAGACCCAGTACTTC
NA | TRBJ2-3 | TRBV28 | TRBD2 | CASGTSLGAAQYF | TGTGCCAGCGGGACTAGTCTAGGCGCAGCGCAGTATTTT
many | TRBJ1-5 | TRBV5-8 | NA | CASSFQSTTVYQPQHF | TGTGCCAGCAGCTTTCAATCTACGACAGTTTATCAGCCCCAGCATTTT
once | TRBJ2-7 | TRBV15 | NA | CATSGGGEFYEQYF | TGTGCCACCAGCGGCGGAGGGGAGTTCTACGAGCAGTACTTC
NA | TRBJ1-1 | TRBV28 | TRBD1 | CASIPTAGTGDTEAFF | TGTGCCAGCATACCCACCGCCGGGACAGGGGACACTGAAGCTTTCTTT
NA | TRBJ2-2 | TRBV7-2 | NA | CASPDFTRTGELFF | TGTGCCAGCCCGGACTTTACGAGGACCGGGGAGCTGTTTTTT
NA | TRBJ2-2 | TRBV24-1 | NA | CATSDSILPPGSGELFF | TGTGCCACCAGTGATTCCATCCTCCCGCCGGGATCCGGGGAGCTGTTTTTT
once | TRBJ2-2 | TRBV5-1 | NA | CASTPVAGELFF | TGCGCCAGCACCCCCGTTGCCGGGGAGCTGTTTTTT
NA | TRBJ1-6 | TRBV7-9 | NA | CASSSLNSPLHF | TGTGCCAGCAGCTCCCTCAATTCACCCCTCCACTTT
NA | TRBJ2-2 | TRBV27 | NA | CASETRRGGELFF | TGTGCCAGCGAAACTAGACGCGGCGGGGAGCTGTTTTTT
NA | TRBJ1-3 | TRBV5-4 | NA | CASSFKGNSGNTIYF | TGTGCCAGCAGCTTCAAGGGGAACTCTGGAAACACCATATATTTT